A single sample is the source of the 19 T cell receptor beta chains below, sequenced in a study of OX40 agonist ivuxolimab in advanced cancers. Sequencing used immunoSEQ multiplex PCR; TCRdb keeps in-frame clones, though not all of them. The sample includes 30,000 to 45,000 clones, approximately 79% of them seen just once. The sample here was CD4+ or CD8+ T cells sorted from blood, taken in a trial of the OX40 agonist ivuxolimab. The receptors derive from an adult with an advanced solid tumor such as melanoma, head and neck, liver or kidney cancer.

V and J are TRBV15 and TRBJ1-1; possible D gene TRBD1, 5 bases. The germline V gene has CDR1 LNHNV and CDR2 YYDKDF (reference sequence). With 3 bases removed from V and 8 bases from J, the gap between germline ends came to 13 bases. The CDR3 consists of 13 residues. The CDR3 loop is CATSRGEGREAFF. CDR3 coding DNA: TGTGCCACCAGCAGGGGGGAAGGTCGAGAAGCTTTCTTT. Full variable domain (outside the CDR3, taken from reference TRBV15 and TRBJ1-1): DAMVIQNPRYQVTQFGKPVTLSCSQTLNHNVMYWYQQKSSQAPKLLFHYYDKDFNNEADTPDNFQSRRPNTSFCFLDIRSPGLGDTAMYLCATSRGEGREAFFGQGTRLTVV.

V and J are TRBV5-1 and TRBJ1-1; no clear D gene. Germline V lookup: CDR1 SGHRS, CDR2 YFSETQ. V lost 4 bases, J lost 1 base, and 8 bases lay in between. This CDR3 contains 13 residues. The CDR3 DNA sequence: TGCGCCAGCAGCGCCAACGGGAACACTGAAGCTTTCTTT. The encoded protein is CASSANGNTEAFF.

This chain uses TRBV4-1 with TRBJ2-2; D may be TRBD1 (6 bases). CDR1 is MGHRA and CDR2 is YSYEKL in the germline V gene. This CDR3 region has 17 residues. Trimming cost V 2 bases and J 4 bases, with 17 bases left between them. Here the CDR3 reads CASSQLYRDLGTGELFF. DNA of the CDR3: TGCGCCAGCAGCCAATTATACAGGGACCTTGGCACCGGGGAGCTGTTTTTT.

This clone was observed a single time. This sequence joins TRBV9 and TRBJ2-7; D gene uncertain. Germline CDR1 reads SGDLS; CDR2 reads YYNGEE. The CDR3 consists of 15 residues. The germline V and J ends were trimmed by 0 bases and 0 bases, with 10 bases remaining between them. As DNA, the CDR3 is TGTGCCAGCAGCGTAGCGTTCGGCAGCTCCTACGAGCAGTACTTC. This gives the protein CASSVAFGSSYEQYF.

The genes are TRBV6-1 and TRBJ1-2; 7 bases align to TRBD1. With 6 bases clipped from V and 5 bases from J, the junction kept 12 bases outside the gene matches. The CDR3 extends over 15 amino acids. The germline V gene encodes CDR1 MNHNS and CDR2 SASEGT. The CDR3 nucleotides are TGTGCCAGCAGGGCTGGCCGGGACAGAACATATGGCTACACCTTC. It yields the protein CASRAGRDRTYGYTF.

The CDR3 DNA reads TGTGCCAGCAGTGTCTATACGGAACTTCAGCTGTTTTTT. As protein: CASSVYTELQLFF. The rearrangement uses TRBV6-1 and TRBJ2-2; D remains unclear. V was shortened by 4 bases and J by 12 bases, with 15 bases between the two germline ends. CDR3 length: 13 residues. CDR1 is MNHNS and CDR2 is SASEGT in the germline V gene.

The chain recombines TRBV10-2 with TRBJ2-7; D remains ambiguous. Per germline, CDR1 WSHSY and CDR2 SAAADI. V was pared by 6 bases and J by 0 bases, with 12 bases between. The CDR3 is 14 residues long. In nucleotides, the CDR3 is TGCGCCAGCAGAGACCAAAGGAGCTCCTACGAGCAGTACTTC. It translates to CASRDQRSSYEQYF.

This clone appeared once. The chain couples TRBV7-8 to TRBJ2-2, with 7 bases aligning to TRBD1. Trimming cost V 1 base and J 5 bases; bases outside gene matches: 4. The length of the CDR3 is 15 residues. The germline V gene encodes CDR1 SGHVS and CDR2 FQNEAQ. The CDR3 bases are TGTGCCAGCAGCTTAGAAGGGACAGAGACCGGGGAGCTGTTTTTT. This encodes CASSLEGTETGELFF.

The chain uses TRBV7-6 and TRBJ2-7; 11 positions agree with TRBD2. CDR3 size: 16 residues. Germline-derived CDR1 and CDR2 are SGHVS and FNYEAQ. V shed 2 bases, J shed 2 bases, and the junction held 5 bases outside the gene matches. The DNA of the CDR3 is TGTGCCAGCAGCTTAACTTTAGCGGGGGGGCCCTACGAGCAGTACTTC. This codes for CASSLTLAGGPYEQYF.

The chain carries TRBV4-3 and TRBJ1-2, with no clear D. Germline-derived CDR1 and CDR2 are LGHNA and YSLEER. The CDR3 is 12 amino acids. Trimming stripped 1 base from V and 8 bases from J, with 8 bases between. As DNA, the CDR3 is TGCGCCAGCAGCCAAGGAACCACCGGCTACACCTTC. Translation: CASSQGTTGYTF.

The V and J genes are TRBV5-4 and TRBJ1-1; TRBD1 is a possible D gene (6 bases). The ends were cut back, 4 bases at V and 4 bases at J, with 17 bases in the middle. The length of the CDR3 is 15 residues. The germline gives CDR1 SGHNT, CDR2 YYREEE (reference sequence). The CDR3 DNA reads TGTGCCAGCAGCGCATTTCAGGGGATACCCACTGAAGCTTTCTTT. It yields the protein CASSAFQGIPTEAFF. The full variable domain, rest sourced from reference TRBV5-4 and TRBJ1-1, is ETGVTQSPTHLIKTRGQQVTLRCSSQSGHNTVSWYQQALGQGPQFIFQYYREEENGRGNFPPRFSGLQFPNYSSELNVNALELDDSALYLCASSAFQGIPTEAFFGQGTRLTVV.

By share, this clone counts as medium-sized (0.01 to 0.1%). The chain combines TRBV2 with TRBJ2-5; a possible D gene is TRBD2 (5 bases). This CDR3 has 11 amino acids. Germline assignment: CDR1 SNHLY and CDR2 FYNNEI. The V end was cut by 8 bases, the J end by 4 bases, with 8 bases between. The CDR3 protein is CASGLLETQYF. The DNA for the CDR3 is TGTGCCAGCGGACTTTTAGAGACCCAGTACTTC.

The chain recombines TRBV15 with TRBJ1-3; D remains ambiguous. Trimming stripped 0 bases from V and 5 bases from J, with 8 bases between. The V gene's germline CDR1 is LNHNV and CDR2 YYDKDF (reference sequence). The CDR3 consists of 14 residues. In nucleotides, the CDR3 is TGTGCCACCAGCAGAGACCCTTCGCGAAACACCATATATTTT. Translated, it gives CATSRDPSRNTIYF.

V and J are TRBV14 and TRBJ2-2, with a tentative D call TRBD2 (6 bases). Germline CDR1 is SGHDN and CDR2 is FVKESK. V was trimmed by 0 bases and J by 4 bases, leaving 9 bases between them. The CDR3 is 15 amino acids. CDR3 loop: CASSQEGLSTGELFF. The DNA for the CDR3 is TGTGCCAGCAGCCAAGAGGGACTCAGCACCGGGGAGCTGTTTTTT.

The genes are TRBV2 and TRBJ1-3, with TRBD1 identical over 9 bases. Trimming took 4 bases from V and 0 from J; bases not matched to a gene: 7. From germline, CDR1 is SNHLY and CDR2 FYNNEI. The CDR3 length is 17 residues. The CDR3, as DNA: TGTGCCAGCAGTGGCAACAGGGGGCTGAACTCTGGAAACACCATATATTTT. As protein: CASSGNRGLNSGNTIYF.

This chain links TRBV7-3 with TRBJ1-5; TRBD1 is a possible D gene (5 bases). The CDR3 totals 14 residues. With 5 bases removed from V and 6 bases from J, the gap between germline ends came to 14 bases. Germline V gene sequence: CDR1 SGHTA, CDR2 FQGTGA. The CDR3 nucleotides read TGTGCCAGCAGCCCTGGGGGAGGTCCTCAGCCCCAGCATTTT. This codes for CASSPGGGPQPQHF.

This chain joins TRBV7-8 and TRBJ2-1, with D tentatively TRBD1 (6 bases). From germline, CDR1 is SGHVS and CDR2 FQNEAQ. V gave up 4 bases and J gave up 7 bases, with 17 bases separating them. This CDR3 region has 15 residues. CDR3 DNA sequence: TGTGCCAGCAGCTCTAAGCAACTTACAGGGAATGAGCAGTTCTTC. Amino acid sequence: CASSSKQLTGNEQFF. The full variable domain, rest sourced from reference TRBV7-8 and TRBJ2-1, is GAGVSQSPRYKVAKRGQDVALRCDPISGHVSLFWYQQALGQGPEFLTYFQNEAQLDKSGLPSDRFFAERPEGSVSTLKIQRTQQEDSAVYLCASSSKQLTGNEQFFGPGTRLTVL.

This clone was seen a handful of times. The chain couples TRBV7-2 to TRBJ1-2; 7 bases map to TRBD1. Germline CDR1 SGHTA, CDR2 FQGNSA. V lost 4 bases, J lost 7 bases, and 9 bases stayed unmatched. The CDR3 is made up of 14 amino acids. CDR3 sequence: CASSSSGQYSGYTF. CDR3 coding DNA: TGTGCCAGCAGCTCTTCGGGACAGTACTCTGGCTACACCTTC. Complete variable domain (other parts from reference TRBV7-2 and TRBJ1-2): GAGVSQSPSNKVTEKGKDVELRCDPISGHTALYWYRQSLGQGLEFLIYFQGNSAPDKSGLPSDRFSAERTGGSVSTLTIQRTQQEDSAVYLCASSSSGQYSGYTFGSGTRLTVV.

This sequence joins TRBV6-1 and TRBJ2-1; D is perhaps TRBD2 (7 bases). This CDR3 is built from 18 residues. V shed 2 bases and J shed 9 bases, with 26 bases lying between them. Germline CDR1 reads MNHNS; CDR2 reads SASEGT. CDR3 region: CASSELGGGGAGASEQFF. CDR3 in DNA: TGTGCCAGCAGTGAACTGGGAGGAGGGGGGGCCGGAGCGAGTGAGCAGTTCTTC.